The next 13 T cell receptor beta chains were all read from a single sample in a study of Tregs in tolerant kidney transplant recipients. Only in-frame clones appear in the TCRdb table, and some are missing; sequencing was by immunoSEQ multiplex PCR. The table includes 8,000 to 9,500 clones, approximately 45% detected once. Their recognized antigens are unknown. The sequenced material came from CD4+ T cells from blood cultured with allogeneic cells. All receptors come from a human donor in good health.

DNA for the CDR3: TGTGCCAGCACTCCACAGGGGAAGGAAGAGACCCAGTACTTC. This codes for CASTPQGKEETQYF. The chain links TRBV6-1 to TRBJ2-5; 7 bases map to TRBD1. The J segment lost 3 bases and the V segment lost 7 bases, leaving 8 bases of the junction unmatched. Germline loops: CDR1 MNHNS, CDR2 SASEGT. The CDR3 is 14 amino acids.

In this sample, this clone turned up a few times. V gene TRBV18 combines with J gene TRBJ2-2; D gene uncertain. CDR1 is KGHSH and CDR2 is LQKENI in the germline V gene. Between the trimmed V and J ends, which lost 3 bases and 5 bases, there was a span of 10 bases. This CDR3 has 14 residues. The CDR3 DNA sequence: TGTGCCAGCTCACCCCCGAAGGTGACCGGGGAGCTGTTTTTT. Translating it yields CASSPPKVTGELFF.

Judged by abundance, this clone is medium-sized. J is TRBJ1-5 and V is TRBV5-6; D is possibly TRBD1 (5 bases). With 4 bases removed from V and 6 bases from J, the gap between germline ends came to 14 bases. This CDR3 region has 14 residues. Germline loops: CDR1 SGHDT, CDR2 YYEEEE. In DNA, the CDR3 is TGTGCCAGCAGCCTCACAGGTTCGCCTCAGCCCCAGCATTTT. Residues: CASSLTGSPQPQHF. The entire variable domain, with the rest obtained from reference TRBV5-6 and TRBJ1-5, is as follows: DAGVTQSPTHLIKTRGQQVTLRCSPKSGHDTVSWYQQALGQGPQFIFQYYEEEERQRGNFPDRFSGHQFPNYSSELNVNALLLGDSALYLCASSLTGSPQPQHFGDGTRLSIL.

In its sample, this clone ranks as medium-sized. The chain combines TRBV5-1 with TRBJ2-3, with 8 bases fitting TRBD2. Germline trimming cut 1 base from V and 4 bases from J; bases unmatched to any gene: 8. Looked up from germline, CDR1 is SGHRS and CDR2 is YFSETQ. The CDR3 is 16 residues long. The CDR3 region is CASSLRLGGRSDTQYF. Here the CDR3 DNA reads TGCGCCAGCAGCTTGCGGCTTGGCGGGAGGTCAGATACGCAGTATTTT.

The chain joins TRBV11-3 to TRBJ2-7, with 9 bases fitting TRBD2. V dropped 5 bases and J dropped 2; count of bases not matched to a gene: 13. The CDR3 is 17 residues long. Germline V gene sequence: CDR1 SGHNT, CDR2 YENEEA. The DNA for the CDR3 is TGTGCCAGCAGCCTCCACCCGCCGGGACTAGCTACCTACGAGCAGTACTTC. Translated, it gives CASSLHPPGLATYEQYF.

The chain has TRBV6-6 and TRBJ1-3; TRBD1 is a possible D gene (6 bases). The CDR3 contains 15 residues. The germline V and J ends were trimmed by 7 bases and 2 bases, with 15 bases remaining between them. Germline V gene lookup returns CDR1 MNHNY and CDR2 SVGAGI (reference sequence). CDR3 residues: CASTFDRMTGNTIYF. DNA of the CDR3: TGTGCCAGCACCTTCGACAGGATGACTGGAAACACCATATATTTT.

Within the sample, this clone is medium-sized. The chain is built from TRBV9 and TRBJ2-5; maybe TRBD1 (5 bases). Trimming cost V 0 bases and J 1 base, with 13 bases left between them. There are 16 residues in the CDR3. Germline V CDR1 and CDR2: SGDLS, YYNGEE. For the CDR3, the DNA is TGTGCCAGCAGCGTAGGTAGGGGCGGAACCCAAGAGACCCAGTACTTC. It translates to CASSVGRGGTQETQYF. Based on the CDR3 plus reference TRBV9 and TRBJ2-5, the full variable domain is DSGVTQTPKHLITATGQRVTLRCSPRSGDLSVYWYQQSLDQGLQFLIQYYNGEERAKGNILERFSAQQFPDLHSELNLSSLELGDSALYFCASSVGRGGTQETQYFGPGTRLLVL.

CDR3 amino acids: CASSADRGAYEQYF. The CDR3 DNA reads as TGTGCCAGCAGCGCCGACAGGGGGGCGTACGAGCAGTACTTC. The J gene is TRBJ2-7, the V gene TRBV9; the match to TRBD1 covers 9 bases. This CDR3 has 14 amino acids. CDR1 and CDR2 (germline): SGDLS, YYNGEE. V dropped 3 bases and J dropped 4; count of bases not matched to a gene: 5.

This clone was counted ten times or more. The chain employs TRBV9 and TRBJ1-2; D is undetermined. Germline-derived CDR1 and CDR2 are SGDLS and YYNGEE. The CDR3 has 15 residues. Trimming shortened V by 4 bases and J by 4 bases, and 17 bases separated the two germline ends. Here the CDR3 DNA reads TGTGCCAGCAGCCGCGGGGAGGGTCTGACCTATGGCTACACCTTC. This codes for CASSRGEGLTYGYTF.

The chain carries TRBV7-9 and TRBJ1-1, with 7 bases matching TRBD1. CDR3 length: 13 residues. CDR1 and CDR2 (germline): SEHNR, FQNEAQ (reference sequence). After removal of 2 bases from V and 5 bases from J, the junction contained 2 bases not matched to a gene. The CDR3 spells CASSLQGGTEAFF. As DNA, the CDR3 is TGTGCCAGCAGCTTACAGGGGGGGACTGAAGCTTTCTTT.

This clone was detected only a few times. The chain links TRBV7-9 to TRBJ1-2, with 7 bases identical to TRBD1. The germline CDR1 and CDR2 sequences are SEHNR and FQNEAQ (reference sequence). The CDR3 consists of 13 residues. J was trimmed by 7 bases and V by 5 bases; bases with no gene match: 7. In DNA, the CDR3 is TGTGCCAGCAGCCCAGGGGGGGCCGGTGGCTACACCTTC. Its protein is CASSPGGAGGYTF. The whole variable domain, filled in from reference TRBV7-9 and TRBJ1-2, reads DTGVSQNPRHKITKRGQNVTFRCDPISEHNRLYWYRQTLGQGPEFLTYFQNEAQLEKSRLLSDRFSAERPKGSFSTLEIQRTEQGDSAMYLCASSPGGAGGYTFGSGTRLTVV.

Of note for this clone: Mismatch with germline at one junction end may stem from a read error. V and J are TRBV5-5 and TRBJ1-2, with 8 bases identical to TRBD1. Looked up from germline, CDR1 is SGHKS and CDR2 is YYEKEE (reference sequence). CDR3 length equals 16 residues. The chain's CDR3 is CASSPAFWTGSYGYTF. Written as DNA, the CDR3 is TGCGCCAGCAGCCCCGCGTTCTGGACAGGGAGCTATGGCTACACCTTC.

The chain has TRBV7-9 and TRBJ2-7; a weak D match, TRBD2 (5 bases). Trimming cost V 3 bases and J 2 bases, with 14 bases left between them. Germline V lookup: CDR1 SEHNR, CDR2 FQNEAQ (reference sequence). The CDR3 contains 15 residues. The chain's CDR3 is CASSFRTGFTYEQYF. The CDR3 DNA sequence: TGTGCCAGCAGCTTCCGGACTGGATTCACCTACGAGCAGTACTTC.